This record covers a single T cell receptor beta chain. The antigen remains undetermined. This sample stems from a study of cytomegalovirus exposure and HLA in healthy donors. Study findings and constraints: Earlier analysis yielded a pattern in which most TCR beta V segments were productive about 87% or about 30% of the time. It was about 150 TCR beta chains that were listed as cytomegalovirus-associated. Sequencing probably produced one cluster of sequence variants that were highly shared.

The CDR3 runs 14 residues. From germline, CDR1 is MNHNS and CDR2 SASEGT. The V gene lost 2 bases and the J gene lost 2 bases, with 8 bases spanning the gap. It was with 60 Vbeta and 13 Jbeta primers that the PCR ran. Repertoires were generated with immunoSEQ multiplex PCR, while TCRdb's copy carries only in-frame clones and drops some. This table has about 130,000 clones, roughly 80% appearing once. Sequencing input: PBMCs. This clonotype was obtained from a boy under 18 in good health and CMV-seronegative. The chain couples TRBV6-1 to TRBJ2-3, with D maybe TRBD2 (6 bases). CDR3 sequence (DNA): TGTGCCAGCAGTGAACTAGCGCCCACAGATACGCAGTATTTT. This encodes CASSELAPTDTQYF.